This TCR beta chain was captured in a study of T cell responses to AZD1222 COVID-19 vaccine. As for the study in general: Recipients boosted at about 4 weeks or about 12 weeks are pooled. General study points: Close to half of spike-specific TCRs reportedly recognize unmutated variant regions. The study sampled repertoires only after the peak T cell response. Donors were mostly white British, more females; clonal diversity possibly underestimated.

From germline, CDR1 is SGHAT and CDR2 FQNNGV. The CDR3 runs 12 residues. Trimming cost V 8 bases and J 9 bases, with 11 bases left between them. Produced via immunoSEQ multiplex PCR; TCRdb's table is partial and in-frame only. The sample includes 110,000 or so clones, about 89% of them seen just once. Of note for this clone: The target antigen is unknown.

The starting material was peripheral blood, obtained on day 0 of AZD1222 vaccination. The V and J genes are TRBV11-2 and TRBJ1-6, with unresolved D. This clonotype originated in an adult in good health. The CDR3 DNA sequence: TGTGCCAGCGGATTGGGAGGTTCACCCCTCCACTTT. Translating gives CASGLGGSPLHF.